This is a list of T cell receptor beta chains from one sample in a study of CD8 T cells in Susac syndrome. MiXCR, applied by TCRdb to the immunoSEQ multiplex PCR reads, yields one record per CDR3 protein. The table has around 79,000 distinct CDR3 sequences, roughly 95% seen once. Input material: CD8+ T cells from PBMCs. These TCRs come from a human donor with Susac syndrome. The CDR3 runs from the conserved cysteine through the conserved F or W. Fields, in order: J gene, V gene, D gene, clone size, CDR3 protein, CDR3 DNA. A D gene is named only where the DNA matches it firmly. Clone size is given for some rows only: seen once, a few or many times, or a class if the clone is expanded.

j_call: TRBJ1-5
v_call: TRBV4-3
d_call: TRBD1
clone_size: .
cdr3_aa: CASSQVTGGNQPQHF
cdr3_nt: TGCGCCAGCAGCCAAGTTACAGGGGGCAATCAGCCCCAGCATTTT

j_call: TRBJ2-5
v_call: TRBV28
d_call: .
clone_size: once
cdr3_aa: CASSPSRLALGTETQYF
cdr3_nt: TGTGCCAGCAGTCCCTCCCGGCTAGCGTTAGGCACGGAGACCCAGTACTTC

j_call: TRBJ2-4
v_call: TRBV12-3/TRBV12-4
d_call: .
clone_size: .
cdr3_aa: CASSLFRENIQYF
cdr3_nt: TGTGCCAGCAGTTTATTCCGGGAAAACATTCAGTACTTC

j_call: TRBJ2-1
v_call: TRBV5-8
d_call: .
clone_size: .
cdr3_aa: CASSHSGAVSYNEQFF
cdr3_nt: TGTGCCAGCAGCCACTCCGGGGCAGTCTCCTACAATGAGCAGTTCTTC

j_call: TRBJ2-3
v_call: TRBV10-3
d_call: .
clone_size: once
cdr3_aa: CAISQRQSGTDTQYF
cdr3_nt: TGTGCCATCAGTCAAAGACAGTCCGGCACAGATACGCAGTATTTT

j_call: TRBJ2-5
v_call: TRBV13
d_call: .
clone_size: .
cdr3_aa: CASSLGVGQETQYF
cdr3_nt: TGTGCCAGCAGCTTAGGAGTAGGCCAAGAGACCCAGTACTTC

j_call: TRBJ2-3
v_call: TRBV7-2
d_call: TRBD1
clone_size: .
cdr3_aa: CASSFRGRAIDTQYF
cdr3_nt: TGTGCCAGCAGTTTCAGGGGGCGCGCTATAGATACGCAGTATTTT

j_call: TRBJ2-7
v_call: TRBV4-3
d_call: .
clone_size: .
cdr3_aa: CASSQDMGAGEQYF
cdr3_nt: TGCGCCAGCAGCCAAGATATGGGCGCTGGGGAGCAGTACTTC

j_call: TRBJ2-3
v_call: TRBV7-8
d_call: TRBD1
clone_size: .
cdr3_aa: CASSPRQGRPDTQYF
cdr3_nt: TGTGCCAGCAGCCCCAGACAGGGGCGGCCAGATACGCAGTATTTT

j_call: TRBJ1-1
v_call: TRBV3-1
d_call: .
clone_size: .
cdr3_aa: CASSQGDTRVGDTEAFF
cdr3_nt: TGTGCCAGCAGCCAAGGAGACACTCGGGTAGGGGACACTGAAGCTTTCTTT

j_call: TRBJ2-3
v_call: TRBV12-3/TRBV12-4
d_call: .
clone_size: .
cdr3_aa: CASSLWGGTDTQYF
cdr3_nt: TGTGCCAGCAGTTTGTGGGGAGGCACAGATACGCAGTATTTT

j_call: TRBJ2-7
v_call: TRBV12-3/TRBV12-4
d_call: .
clone_size: few
cdr3_aa: CASSLAVSYEQYF
cdr3_nt: TGTGCCAGCAGTCTGGCGGTCTCCTACGAGCAGTACTTC

j_call: TRBJ2-1
v_call: TRBV4-1
d_call: .
clone_size: .
cdr3_aa: CASSPIPRTADNEQFF
cdr3_nt: TGCGCCAGCAGCCCAATACCCCGGACAGCCGACAATGAGCAGTTCTTC

j_call: TRBJ1-5
v_call: TRBV15
d_call: .
clone_size: .
cdr3_aa: CATSRDRSGSQPQHF
cdr3_nt: TGTGCCACCAGCAGAGATCGCAGCGGGAGCCAGCCCCAGCATTTT

j_call: TRBJ2-1
v_call: TRBV29-1
d_call: TRBD2
clone_size: .
cdr3_aa: CSVRAKRGVDEQFF
cdr3_nt: TGCAGCGTTCGCGCCAAGCGGGGGGTCGATGAGCAGTTCTTC

j_call: TRBJ2-1
v_call: TRBV12-3/TRBV12-4
d_call: .
clone_size: .
cdr3_aa: CASTQAAGASSYNEQFF
cdr3_nt: TGTGCCAGCACCCAAGCGGCGGGGGCTAGCTCCTACAATGAGCAGTTCTTC

j_call: TRBJ1-2
v_call: TRBV3-1
d_call: TRBD1
clone_size: .
cdr3_aa: CASSQVVGDRNYGYTF
cdr3_nt: TGTGCCAGCAGCCAAGTGGTAGGGGACAGAAACTATGGCTACACCTTC

j_call: TRBJ2-7
v_call: TRBV24-1
d_call: TRBD2
clone_size: .
cdr3_aa: CATSTSGAHEQYF
cdr3_nt: TGTGCCACTTCGACTAGCGGGGCCCACGAGCAGTACTTC

j_call: TRBJ1-1
v_call: TRBV7-3
d_call: .
clone_size: once
cdr3_aa: CASSLIRGSNTEAFF
cdr3_nt: TGTGCCAGCAGCTTAATTAGAGGGTCTAACACTGAAGCTTTCTTT

j_call: TRBJ2-1
v_call: TRBV6-2/TRBV6-3
d_call: TRBD2
clone_size: .
cdr3_aa: CASSPLAGGALYNEQFF
cdr3_nt: TGTGCCAGCAGTCCCTTAGCGGGGGGTGCCCTCTACAATGAGCAGTTCTTC

j_call: TRBJ2-4
v_call: TRBV9
d_call: .
clone_size: few
cdr3_aa: CASSVGSKNIQYF
cdr3_nt: TGTGCCAGCAGCGTAGGCAGCAAAAACATTCAGTACTTC

j_call: TRBJ1-2
v_call: TRBV7-6
d_call: .
clone_size: .
cdr3_aa: CASSNGGTVHGYTF
cdr3_nt: TGTGCCAGCAGCAATGGGGGTACCGTTCACGGCTACACCTTC

j_call: TRBJ2-3
v_call: TRBV15
d_call: TRBD1
clone_size: .
cdr3_aa: CATSRAALGQGSDTQYF
cdr3_nt: TGTGCCACCAGCAGGGCTGCTCTAGGACAGGGTTCAGATACGCAGTATTTT

j_call: TRBJ1-1
v_call: TRBV2
d_call: .
clone_size: .
cdr3_aa: CASNPRLNTEAFF
cdr3_nt: TGTGCCAGCAATCCCCGGTTGAACACTGAAGCTTTCTTT

j_call: TRBJ1-6
v_call: TRBV4-1
d_call: .
clone_size: .
cdr3_aa: CASSQPGGTYNSPLHF
cdr3_nt: TGCGCCAGCAGCCAGCCCGGGGGGACCTATAATTCACCCCTCCACTTT

j_call: TRBJ2-7
v_call: TRBV27
d_call: .
clone_size: .
cdr3_aa: CASSSGPGYEQYF
cdr3_nt: TGTGCCAGCAGTTCGGGTCCCGGCTACGAGCAGTACTTC

j_call: TRBJ2-7
v_call: TRBV5-1
d_call: .
clone_size: .
cdr3_aa: CASSWTPKAYEQYF
cdr3_nt: TGCGCCAGCAGCTGGACACCGAAAGCCTACGAGCAGTACTTC

j_call: TRBJ2-7
v_call: TRBV9
d_call: .
clone_size: .
cdr3_aa: CASSARDHEYEQYF
cdr3_nt: TGTGCCAGCAGCGCCCGGGACCACGAATACGAGCAGTACTTC

j_call: TRBJ2-6
v_call: TRBV19
d_call: .
clone_size: .
cdr3_aa: CASSMTSVGANVLTF
cdr3_nt: TGTGCCAGTAGTATGACTAGTGTTGGGGCCAACGTCCTGACTTTC

j_call: TRBJ2-7
v_call: TRBV5-5
d_call: .
clone_size: .
cdr3_aa: CASSGSEGYEQYF
cdr3_nt: TGTGCCAGCAGCGGTAGCGAGGGCTACGAGCAGTACTTC

j_call: TRBJ2-5
v_call: TRBV7-9
d_call: .
clone_size: once
cdr3_aa: CASSLGEVGQETQYF
cdr3_nt: TGTGCCAGCAGCTTAGGGGAGGTGGGGCAAGAGACCCAGTACTTC

j_call: TRBJ2-7
v_call: TRBV1
d_call: .
clone_size: .
cdr3_aa: CTSSQDLAGESYEQYF
cdr3_nt: TGCACCAGCAGCCAAGATCTGGCGGGGGAGTCCTACGAGCAGTACTTC

j_call: TRBJ2-1
v_call: TRBV27
d_call: TRBD2
clone_size: .
cdr3_aa: CASSSSSGVYNEQFF
cdr3_nt: TGTGCCAGCAGTTCCTCTAGCGGGGTATACAATGAGCAGTTCTTC

j_call: TRBJ2-3
v_call: TRBV11-2
d_call: .
clone_size: .
cdr3_aa: CASSLASRPTDTQYF
cdr3_nt: TGTGCCAGCAGCTTAGCCTCAAGACCCACAGATACGCAGTATTTT

j_call: TRBJ2-5
v_call: TRBV5-4
d_call: .
clone_size: .
cdr3_aa: CATIGDQETQYF
cdr3_nt: TGTGCCACCATTGGAGACCAAGAGACCCAGTACTTC

j_call: TRBJ2-2
v_call: TRBV25-1
d_call: .
clone_size: .
cdr3_aa: CASSLKETINTGELFF
cdr3_nt: TGTGCCAGCAGTCTTAAAGAGACTATTAACACCGGGGAGCTGTTTTTT

j_call: TRBJ2-3
v_call: TRBV4-1
d_call: .
clone_size: .
cdr3_aa: CASSQELSLTDTQYF
cdr3_nt: TGCGCCAGCAGCCAAGAGCTTAGCCTCACAGATACGCAGTATTTT

j_call: TRBJ1-1
v_call: TRBV5-6
d_call: .
clone_size: .
cdr3_aa: CASSLGGGGLAFF
cdr3_nt: TGTGCCAGCAGCTTGGGAGGAGGCGGTTTAGCTTTCTTT

j_call: TRBJ1-1
v_call: TRBV10-3
d_call: .
clone_size: .
cdr3_aa: CAISATGLNTEAFF
cdr3_nt: TGTGCCATCAGCGCTACAGGGCTAAACACTGAAGCTTTCTTT

j_call: TRBJ2-2
v_call: TRBV28
d_call: .
clone_size: .
cdr3_aa: CASNIGAGELFF
cdr3_nt: TGTGCCAGCAATATTGGGGCCGGGGAGCTGTTTTTT

j_call: TRBJ1-6
v_call: TRBV6-2/TRBV6-3
d_call: TRBD1
clone_size: .
cdr3_aa: CASSYDRGRSPLHF
cdr3_nt: TGTGCCAGCAGTTACGACAGGGGAAGGTCACCCCTCCACTTT

j_call: TRBJ2-7
v_call: TRBV29-1
d_call: .
clone_size: .
cdr3_aa: CSVEGPGDQYEQYF
cdr3_nt: TGCAGCGTTGAAGGACCCGGGGACCAATACGAGCAGTACTTC

j_call: TRBJ2-1
v_call: TRBV7-4
d_call: .
clone_size: .
cdr3_aa: CASSPDIGVYNEQFF
cdr3_nt: TGTGCCAGCAGCCCGGACATCGGAGTCTACAATGAGCAGTTCTTC

j_call: TRBJ2-1
v_call: TRBV28
d_call: .
clone_size: .
cdr3_aa: CASSLSLAEQFF
cdr3_nt: TGTGCCAGCAGTTTATCCCTAGCGGAGCAGTTCTTC

j_call: TRBJ2-1
v_call: TRBV29-1
d_call: .
clone_size: .
cdr3_aa: CSVEGGPVQFF
cdr3_nt: TGCAGCGTTGAGGGGGGTCCTGTGCAGTTCTTC